This T cell receptor beta chain was sequenced in a study of T-cell memory formation after mild COVID-19. Whole-study context: Clusters of TCRs were largely donor specific.

TCRdb ran MiXCR on the 5' RACE reads and lists one entry per CDR3 protein. Of around 320,000 distinct CDR3 sequences detected, roughly 13% appear once; the ten largest clones hold under 25%. V shed 0 bases, J shed 1 base, and the junction held 16 bases outside the gene matches. Germline V gene lookup returns CDR1 SGHRS and CDR2 YFSETQ. The CDR3 has 20 amino acids. The chain joins TRBV5-1 to TRBJ2-3, with TRBD1 identical over 8 bases. Source material: PBMCs or a T cell subset sorted from them (not recorded which). The sequence came from a young man who had mild COVID-19 (a few samples of this study predate the infection). Cell type and time point are not known. The chain's CDR3 is CASSLVFFRDRPRGTDTQYF. The CDR3 DNA reads as TGCGCCAGCAGCTTGGTGTTTTTCCGGGACAGGCCTCGGGGCACAGATACGCAGTATTTT.